The 15 T cell receptor beta chains in this list originate from one sample, sequenced in a study of a mutant IDH1 vaccine in newly diagnosed glioma. The sample's time point: week 23, last vaccination. Each dose delivered 300 ug of mutant IDH1 20-mer peptide subcutaneously with imiquimod. Data came from immunoSEQ multiplex PCR; TCRdb stores just in-frame clones and leaves some out. The table lists around 9,700 clones, about 91% of them singletons. No antigen is known for these receptors. The sequenced sample was PBMCs, obtained from a glioma patient whose treatment included an IDH1 peptide vaccine. These receptors were taken from a middle-aged woman with glioma. Some clones in this sample may be carry-over from other donors' samples.

This chain connects TRBV27 to TRBJ2-7; 16 bases fit TRBD2. CDR3 length: 18 residues. The ends lost 10 bases at V and 7 bases at J; junction bases unmatched: 19. Looked up from germline, CDR1 is MNHEY and CDR2 is SMNVEV (reference sequence). The CDR3 is CAIGGAGLAGGGSREQYF. In DNA form, the CDR3 reads TGTGCCATAGGGGGTGCGGGACTAGCGGGAGGGGGCTCGAGGGAGCAGTACTTC.

The sample holds a few counts of this clone. V is TRBV11-2 and J is TRBJ2-5; 7 nucleotides match TRBD1. CDR3 size: 14 residues. The trim removed 5 bases at V and 2 bases at J, leaving 5 bases unmatched. The V gene's germline CDR1 is SGHAT and CDR2 FQNNGV. CDR3 in amino acids: CASSPPGQQETQYF. CDR3 nucleotide sequence: TGTGCCAGCAGCCCTCCGGGACAGCAAGAGACCCAGTACTTC.

The chain uses TRBV5-8 and TRBJ2-3, with no clear D. The CDR3 is 16 amino acids. Germline V gives CDR1 SGHTS, CDR2 YDEGEE. V lost 0 bases, J lost 0 bases, and 11 bases lay in between. CDR3 loop: CASSLAISSSTDTQYF. Written as DNA, the CDR3 is TGTGCCAGCAGCTTGGCCATATCCTCTAGCACAGATACGCAGTATTTT.

The chain recombines TRBV5-4 with TRBJ2-7, with a weak D call TRBD2 (6 bases). The CDR3 has 15 amino acids. The V end lost 3 bases, the J end lost 5 bases, and 18 bases lay between the germline ends. From germline, CDR1 is SGHNT and CDR2 YYREEE (reference sequence). CDR3 sequence reads: CASSSPLEGRNEQYF. CDR3 DNA sequence: TGTGCCAGCAGCTCCCCATTAGAGGGGAGGAACGAGCAGTACTTC. Full variable domain (remainder filled in from reference TRBV5-4 and TRBJ2-7): ETGVTQSPTHLIKTRGQQVTLRCSSQSGHNTVSWYQQALGQGPQFIFQYYREEENGRGNFPPRFSGLQFPNYSSELNVNALELDDSALYLCASSSPLEGRNEQYFGPGTRLTVT.

This chain connects TRBV29-1 to TRBJ1-1; D is unclear. CDR3 length equals 13 residues. Germline-derived CDR1 and CDR2 are SQVTM and ANQGSEA. V lost 3 bases and J lost 3, with 11 bases in between. The CDR3 region is CSVDGGSYTEAFF. The DNA for the CDR3 is TGCAGCGTTGATGGAGGGAGTTACACTGAAGCTTTCTTT. Using reference TRBV29-1 and TRBJ1-1 for the parts outside the CDR3, the full variable domain is SAVISQKPSRDICQRGTSLTIQCQVDSQVTMMFWYRQQPGQSLTLIATANQGSEATYESGFVIDKFPISRPNLTFSTLTVSNMSPEDSSIYLCSVDGGSYTEAFFGQGTRLTVV.

The genes are TRBV7-2 and TRBJ1-3; D is uncertain. Germline values: CDR1 SGHTA, CDR2 FQGNSA. The CDR3 runs 13 residues. The V end was cut by 1 base, the J end by 1 base, with 2 bases between. In DNA, the CDR3 is TGTGCCAGCAGCTTAGGATCTGGAAACACCATATATTTT. Translated, it gives CASSLGSGNTIYF.

The V and J genes are TRBV2 and TRBJ1-3; 8 nucleotides agree with TRBD1. The germline gives CDR1 SNHLY, CDR2 FYNNEI. Trimming took 4 bases from V and 0 from J; bases not matched to a gene: 5. The CDR3 spans 16 residues. This chain's CDR3 is CASSVGQGLSGNTIYF. The CDR3 DNA reads as TGTGCCAGCAGTGTCGGACAGGGACTCTCTGGAAACACCATATATTTT.

The chain employs TRBV9 and TRBJ2-3; 8 bases fit TRBD2. The J segment lost 7 bases and the V segment lost 0 bases, leaving 10 bases of the junction unmatched. Germline CDR1 and CDR2: SGDLS and YYNGEE. The CDR3 length is 16 residues. The CDR3 protein is CASSVVSGTNQNTQYF. In nucleotides, the CDR3 is TGTGCCAGCAGCGTAGTTAGCGGGACAAATCAGAATACGCAGTATTTT.

This chain links TRBV18 with TRBJ1-6; 8 bases line up with TRBD1. CDR3 size: 14 residues. Germline assignment: CDR1 KGHSH and CDR2 LQKENI. Trimming at V came to 6 bases and at J to 8 bases, leaving 6 bases not matched to a gene. As DNA, the CDR3 is TGTGCCAGCTCCCTTTCGACAGGGGATTCACCCCTCCACTTT. Translated: CASSLSTGDSPLHF.

The V call is TRBV11-3, the J call TRBJ2-1, with 7 bases matching TRBD1. V was clipped by 5 bases and J by 8 bases; unmatched bases: 6. CDR3 length: 13 amino acids. The germline gives CDR1 SGHNT, CDR2 YENEEA. The CDR3 coding sequence is TGTGCCAGCAGCATAACAGGGGCCGATGAGCAGTTCTTC. Translating it yields CASSITGADEQFF.

The chain employs TRBV10-3 and TRBJ2-2; D unclear. Germline-derived CDR1 and CDR2 are ENHRY and SYGVKD. The CDR3 runs to 14 residues. V was shortened by 0 bases and J by 5 bases, with 7 bases between the two germline ends. The CDR3 bases are TGTGCCATCAGTGAGTCGTGGGAAACCGGGGAGCTGTTTTTT. Translated: CAISESWETGELFF.

This rearrangement joins TRBV7-9 to TRBJ2-5; D is unresolved. This CDR3 contains 13 residues. CDR1 SEHNR and CDR2 FQNEAQ come from the germline V gene (reference sequence). Trimming shortened V by 5 bases and J by 2 bases, and 9 bases separated the two germline ends. The CDR3 sequence: CASSTTWQETQYF. In DNA form, the CDR3 reads TGTGCCAGCAGCACGACTTGGCAAGAGACCCAGTACTTC.

The chain joins TRBV28 to TRBJ2-6; TRBD1 is a possible D gene (6 bases). The germline V gene encodes CDR1 MDHEN and CDR2 SYDVKM. The CDR3 has 16 residues. Between the trimmed V and J ends, which lost 4 bases and 4 bases, there was a span of 14 bases. In DNA form, the CDR3 reads TGTGCCAGCAGTTCTCCCGGACAGAGAGGGGCCAACGTCCTGACTTTC. Translation gives CASSSPGQRGANVLTF.

This clone was counted once. This chain links TRBV29-1 with TRBJ2-7; 7 positions agree with TRBD2. CDR1 and CDR2 from the germline V gene are SQVTM and ANQGSEA. This CDR3 is 11 amino acids long. Trimming took 4 bases from V and 4 from J; bases not matched to a gene: 1. CDR3 sequence (DNA): TGCAGCGTTGGCGGGGGATACGAGCAGTACTTC. Translated: CSVGGGYEQYF.

Only one count was recorded for this clone. The chain employs TRBV7-2 and TRBJ2-7, with 7 bases matching TRBD1. V was clipped by 4 bases and J by 3 bases; unmatched bases: 3. The CDR3 runs to 13 residues. Germline lookup yields CDR1 SGHTA and CDR2 FQGNSA. The CDR3 sequence is CASSSGQNYEQYF. CDR3 in DNA: TGTGCCAGCAGCTCGGGACAGAACTACGAGCAGTACTTC.